One sample yielded the 2 T cell receptor beta chains listed below, sequenced in a study of blood T cells in healthy people across ages. Next came a second PCR, run for about 7 to 11 cycles, which used a sample-barcoded 5' primer along with a J-beta primer mix. TCRdb redid the calling of the 5' RACE reads with MiXCR, one entry per CDR3 protein. The sample lists fewer than 2,000,000 distinct CDR3 sequences, approximately 32% seen once, with 11% in the top ten. The sequenced sample consisted of blood. These receptors all stem from a woman aged 25 to 39 in good health.

This chain links TRBV6-1 with TRBJ2-1; TRBD2 matches 12 bases. The V and J ends lost 6 bases and 6 bases, in that order; junction bases with no gene match: 3. The CDR3 spans 14 residues. Germline CDR1 reads MNHNS; CDR2 reads SASEGT. This CDR3 reads CASRTSGSINEQFF. DNA of the CDR3: TGTGCCAGCAGGACTAGCGGGAGTATCAATGAGCAGTTCTTC.

The V call is TRBV5-1, the J call TRBJ1-2; 10 bases are a match to TRBD1. Germline loops: CDR1 SGHRS, CDR2 YFSETQ. With V trimmed by 7 bases and J by 7 bases, 7 bases remained unmatched. CDR3 length: 13 residues. CDR3 nucleotides: TGCGCCAGCGCATTAGACAGGGGGCCTGGCTACACCTTC. Amino acid sequence: CASALDRGPGYTF.